This TCR beta chain was sequenced during a study of T cells in localized non-small cell lung cancer (dated by TCRdb to between 2020 and 2021). Regarding the research as a whole: T cell repertoires of 200 to 300 early-stage NSCLC patients were analyzed, with tumors being compared against uninvolved tumor-adjacent lungs. The cohort was made up of around 250 treatment-naive NSCLC patients whose localized lung tumors had been resected. Of the NSCLC patients, 120 to 150 were male and roughly 110 were female, and the mean age was approximately 66 years. Study-wide conclusions, independent of this receptor: Higher blood T cell density associated with longer overall survival, while higher adjacent-lung clonality associated with shorter survival. Because multi-region tumor sequencing was not done, intratumor heterogeneity could not be ruled out. Because the study design was exploratory, TCR variables were selected using unadjusted p-values without false-discovery rate correction. A median of 57 of the top 100 tumor clones turned up in the paired uninvolved adjacent lung, and 25 to 35 of those clones also ranked among the top 100 of that same adjacent lung. The highest T cell clonality was observed in uninvolved tumor-adjacent lung, where clonality exceeded that of tumor, suggesting that antigenic responses were more focused in uninvolved tumor-adjacent lung.

There are 14 amino acids in the CDR3, from cysteine to phenylalanine inclusive. Only CDR3 DNA remains: 42 bases, in frame from the first base. CDR1 and CDR2 are drawn from the germline V gene: SGHNT, YENEEA. The V and J ends are trimmed by 8 bases and 0 bases, leaving 14 bases between them. TCR beta CDR3 regions were sequenced from DNA using the immunoSEQ Assay. From the authors' description of their analysis: To compute T cell density, TCR beta template counts were normalized to usable DNA, which was estimated by amplifying housekeeping genes. Using the preseqR package, richness was estimated by extrapolating to 120,000 templates for tissue samples and 400,000 templates for PBMC samples. Clonality was calculated as one minus Pielou's evenness. Differential abundance testing on productive amino-acid clonotypes, with a minimum total count of 5 and an alpha of 0.1, was used to identify tissue-enriched TCRs. The Jaccard Index and the Morisita Overlap Index were used to quantify repertoire overlap between compartments. GLIPH clustered TCR beta CDR3s with public tetramer-defined viral CDR3s; viral motifs required at least three viral sequences plus V-gene enrichment. This immuneACCESS table, as held by TCRdb, lists in-frame sequences with V and J called but not all clones. Of the missing ones, under half trace to an unresolved V gene in checked studies; the others have no known cause. That table gives V, J and clone size, and the DNA gave D and trimming. This sample comprises about 3,900 clones, 30% of them detected only once. The ten largest account for roughly 21% of the sample.

This clone is termed medium-sized (0.01 to 0.1%). No antigen is known for it. Base quality data are lacking; no much larger clone is found one base away. At diagnosis, tumor, uninvolved tumor-adjacent lung and peripheral blood were collected and then preserved as a mix of FFPE and fresh-frozen material. Recombination linked TRBV11-3 to TRBJ2-7; the D gene is perhaps TRBD2, from 6 matching bases. This receptor was obtained from a male donor older than 55 with stage III lung adenocarcinoma. The material sequenced was lung tumor tissue, taken before any cancer treatment. The DNA is as follows: TGTGCCAGCGGAGGGTCAGGGTCCTCCTACGAGCAGTACTTC. Translated, this gives CASGGSGSSYEQYF.